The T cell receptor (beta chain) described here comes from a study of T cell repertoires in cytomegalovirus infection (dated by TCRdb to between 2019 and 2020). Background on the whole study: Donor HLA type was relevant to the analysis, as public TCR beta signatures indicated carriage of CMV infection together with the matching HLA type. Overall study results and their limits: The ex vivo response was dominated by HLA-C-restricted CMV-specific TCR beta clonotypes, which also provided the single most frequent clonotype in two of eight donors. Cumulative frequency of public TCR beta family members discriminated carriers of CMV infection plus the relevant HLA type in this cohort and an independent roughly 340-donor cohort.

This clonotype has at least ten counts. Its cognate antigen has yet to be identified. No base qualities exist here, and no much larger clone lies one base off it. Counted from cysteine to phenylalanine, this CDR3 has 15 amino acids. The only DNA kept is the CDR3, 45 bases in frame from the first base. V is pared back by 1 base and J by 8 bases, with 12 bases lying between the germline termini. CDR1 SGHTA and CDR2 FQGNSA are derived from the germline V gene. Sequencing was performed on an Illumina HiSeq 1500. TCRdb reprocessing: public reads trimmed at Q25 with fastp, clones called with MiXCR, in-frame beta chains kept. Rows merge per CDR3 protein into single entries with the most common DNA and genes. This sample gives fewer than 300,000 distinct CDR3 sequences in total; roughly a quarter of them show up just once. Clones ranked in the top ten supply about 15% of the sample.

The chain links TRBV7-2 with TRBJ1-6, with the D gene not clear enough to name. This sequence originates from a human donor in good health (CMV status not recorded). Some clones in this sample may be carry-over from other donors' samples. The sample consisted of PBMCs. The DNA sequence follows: TGTGCCAGCAGCTTAGTGCACGGTATAGATTCACCCCTCCACTTT. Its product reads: CASSLVHGIDSPLHF.